This paragraph covers one T cell receptor beta chain sequence. This sample was taken from a study of blood T cell repertoires in COVID-19. Per germline, CDR1 SGHTA and CDR2 FQGNSA. Germline trimming cut 5 bases from V and 4 bases from J; bases unmatched to any gene: 12. The CDR3 loop spans 17 amino acids. As processed by the authors: Quantification of nucleated cells was approximated via reference gene primer amplification. Generated by immunoSEQ multiplex PCR, the TCRdb table keeps only in-frame clones and is missing some. That table supplies the V and J calls and clone size; D and trimming were determined from the DNA. The sample includes approximately 130,000 clones, roughly three quarters of them seen just once.

The sequence derives from a man aged 80 or over with acute or convalescent COVID-19. The chain is built from TRBV7-2 and TRBJ2-2; 8 bases map to TRBD2. Specimen: peripheral blood. CDR3 DNA: TGTGCCAGCAGCCTCACCCCCCAGCGGGGGCTCACCGGGGAGCTGTTTTTT. This translates into CASSLTPQRGLTGELFF.